The clone carrying this TCR beta chain was detected a few times. As yet, its antigen is unknown. The assay was immunoSEQ multiplex PCR, and TCRdb's table has in-frame clones only and misses some. Here the sample spans 20,000 to 30,000 clones, 81% being singletons. The sample is drawn from a study of PD-1 blockade in classical Hodgkin lymphoma. General study results and limits: Complete responders' baseline diversity resembled that of newly diagnosed patients. At C4D1, TCR diversity had climbed significantly for CD4+ cells, though not for CD8+ cells. Relapsed/refractory patients reportedly had lower baseline diversity than newly diagnosed patients.

The V gene's germline CDR1 is LGHNA and CDR2 YNFKEQ. This CDR3 has 14 residues. Trimming cost V 0 bases and J 9 bases, with 14 bases left between them. Following autologous stem cell transplantation, relapse occurred in every patient, and exposure to brentuximab vedotin varied. Complete response, partial response or progressive disease was each patient's best response. This chain joins TRBV4-2 and TRBJ2-5; the D is unclear. The sequence was collected from a human donor with classical Hodgkin lymphoma. Sequencing used peripheral blood mononuclear cells (PBMCs), obtained before the second cycle of nivolumab. Here the CDR3 DNA reads TGTGCCAGCAGCCAAGAGGGTGGACCCGGGTCCCAGTACTTC. It yields the protein CASSQEGGPGSQYF.